Presented here are 27 T cell receptor beta chains from one specimen sequenced in a study of blood T cell repertoires in COVID-19. The method was immunoSEQ multiplex PCR; TCRdb's version includes in-frame clones alone and lacks a portion of them. The repertoire holds approximately 150,000 clones, with around 79% as singletons. The sample was PBMCs or T cells enriched from blood (not recorded which). The receptors derive from a woman in her seventies in a cohort exposed to, infected with or recovered from COVID-19 (not recorded which).

The V and J genes are TRBV5-7 and TRBJ1-5; D is unclear. TRBV5-7 is assigned to the ORF class and has an uncertain function. This CDR3 is built from 15 residues. V lost 0 bases, J lost 7 bases, and 14 bases lay in between. CDR3 nucleotide sequence: TGTGCCAGCAGCTTGGACAGCCCCCCAGGACAGCCCCAGCATTTT. Protein: CASSLDSPPGQPQHF.

CDR3 nucleotide sequence: TGCGCCAGCAGCCGTCGTAGCGGGGGGAACACCGGGGAGCTGTTTTTT. Its translation: CASSRRSGGNTGELFF. The chain has TRBV4-3 and TRBJ2-2; the match to TRBD2 covers 9 bases. Germline lookup yields CDR1 LGHNA and CDR2 YSLEER. The CDR3 spans 16 residues. The junction had 4 bases not matched to a gene; V was cut back by 4 bases and J by 1 base.

The genes are TRBV7-9 and TRBJ2-3; D ambiguous. From germline, CDR1 is SEHNR and CDR2 FQNEAQ (reference sequence). This CDR3 has 13 residues. V was shortened by 0 bases and J by 5 bases, with 6 bases between the two germline ends. Here the CDR3 DNA reads TGTGCCAGCAGCTTAGCGGGCATAGATACGCAGTATTTT. It encodes CASSLAGIDTQYF.

This clone appeared a few times. The rearrangement links TRBV10-1 to TRBJ2-7, with a weak D call TRBD2 (6 bases). The CDR3 is 16 residues long. The V gene lost 7 bases and the J gene lost 1 base, with 20 bases spanning the gap. Per germline, CDR1 WNHNN and CDR2 SYGVQD (reference sequence). CDR3 DNA sequence: TGCGCCAGCACGGGCGAGGCGGGAAGACGATCCTACGAGCAGTACTTC. Amino acids: CASTGEAGRRSYEQYF.

The genes are TRBV7-8 and TRBJ1-5; 9 bases are a match to TRBD1. The CDR3 totals 16 residues. Germline V CDR1 and CDR2: SGHVS, FQNEAQ. J was trimmed by 4 bases and V by 0 bases; bases with no gene match: 4. The CDR3 bases are TGTGCCAGCAGCTTAGCGAGCGGACAGGGGAATCAGCCCCAGCATTTT. This codes for CASSLASGQGNQPQHF. Full variable domain (remainder filled in from reference TRBV7-8 and TRBJ1-5): GAGVSQSPRYKVAKRGQDVALRCDPISGHVSLFWYQQALGQGPEFLTYFQNEAQLDKSGLPSDRFFAERPEGSVSTLKIQRTQQEDSAVYLCASSLASGQGNQPQHFGDGTRLSIL.

The V gene is TRBV7-2, the J gene TRBJ1-1, with 9 positions matching TRBD1. Germline V gives CDR1 SGHTA, CDR2 FQGNSA. The CDR3 totals 15 residues. Trimming cost V 5 bases and J 5 bases; bases outside gene matches: 9. The CDR3 reads CASSPGQGRSTEAFF. Here the CDR3 DNA reads TGTGCCAGCAGCCCCGGACAGGGGCGCTCAACTGAAGCTTTCTTT.

This chain joins TRBV30 and TRBJ2-1, with TRBD2 identical over 12 bases. V was clipped by 0 bases and J by 4 bases; unmatched bases: 4. Germline lookup yields CDR1 GTSNPN and CDR2 SVGIG (reference sequence). The CDR3 covers 16 residues. CDR3 sequence reads: CAWSVTGTSGYNEQFF. CDR3 DNA: TGTGCCTGGAGTGTCACCGGGACTAGCGGGTACAATGAGCAGTTCTTC. The full variable domain, with the rest looked up from reference TRBV30 and TRBJ2-1, is SQTIHQWPATLVQPVGSPLSLECTVEGTSNPNLYWYRQAAGRGLQLLFYSVGIGQISSEVPQNLSASRPQDRQFILSSKKLLLSDSGFYLCAWSVTGTSGYNEQFFGPGTRLTVL.

The V call is TRBV28, the J call TRBJ1-4; D unclear. This CDR3 has 14 amino acids. With 7 bases removed from V and 4 bases from J, the gap between germline ends came to 13 bases. CDR1 is MDHEN, CDR2 SYDVKM, per germline. The CDR3 is CASTFGGVNEKLFF. CDR3 nucleotides: TGTGCCAGCACCTTCGGCGGGGTTAATGAAAAACTGTTTTTT.

This clone appeared once. This sequence joins TRBV4-2 and TRBJ2-2; unclear D gene. The CDR3 consists of 13 residues. Germline V gene sequence: CDR1 LGHNA, CDR2 YNFKEQ. V was shortened by 3 bases and J by 5 bases, with 7 bases between the two germline ends. The CDR3 sequence: CASSQSSTGELFF. CDR3 in DNA: TGTGCCAGCAGCCAGTCTTCGACCGGGGAGCTGTTTTTT.

This chain joins TRBV5-6 and TRBJ1-2; a possible D gene is TRBD1 (5 bases). From germline, CDR1 is SGHDT and CDR2 YYEEEE. The CDR3 spans 16 residues. V was trimmed by 4 bases and J by 0 bases, leaving 16 bases between them. Written as DNA, the CDR3 is TGTGCCAGCAGCCGCCCGATTGACAGAGCTAACTATGGCTACACCTTC. Protein product: CASSRPIDRANYGYTF.

The V call is TRBV5-1, the J call TRBJ1-4; TRBD1 agrees at 10 bases. The CDR3 is 15 amino acids. Trimming removed 4 bases from V and 7 bases from J; junction bases left unmatched: 7. In germline, CDR1 is SGHRS, CDR2 YFSETQ. DNA for the CDR3: TGCGCCAGCAGCCCTGGGGACAGGGGAGGTGAAAAACTGTTTTTT. This sequence encodes CASSPGDRGGEKLFF. The variable domain in full, completed from reference TRBV5-1 and TRBJ1-4, reads KAGVTQTPRYLIKTRGQQVTLSCSPISGHRSVSWYQQTPGQGLQFLFEYFSETQRNKGNFPGRFSGRQFSNSRSEMNVSTLELGDSALYLCASSPGDRGGEKLFFGSGTQLSVL.

The V gene is TRBV7-2, the J gene TRBJ2-7; TRBD1 aligns across 7 bases. V dropped 5 bases and J dropped 3; count of bases not matched to a gene: 16. From germline, CDR1 is SGHTA and CDR2 FQGNSA. The length of the CDR3 is 17 residues. CDR3 loop: CASSTPGQSVWDYEQYF. The CDR3 nucleotides are TGTGCCAGCAGCACCCCGGGACAGTCTGTATGGGACTACGAGCAGTACTTC.

The chain combines TRBV4-1 with TRBJ2-7, with 12 bases lining up with TRBD2. CDR1 and CDR2 from the germline V gene are MGHRA and YSYEKL. CDR3 length: 15 residues. With V trimmed by 2 bases and J by 4 bases, 3 bases remained unmatched. CDR3 amino acids: CASSQPTSGRYEQYF. CDR3 DNA sequence: TGCGCCAGCAGCCAACCGACTAGCGGGAGATACGAGCAGTACTTC.

The chain couples TRBV28 to TRBJ2-7, with 9 nucleotides matching TRBD1. This CDR3 comprises 15 residues. The trim removed 8 bases at V and 4 bases at J, leaving 12 bases unmatched. The germline V gene has CDR1 MDHEN and CDR2 SYDVKM. The CDR3 DNA reads as TGTGCCAGCTCGATGTCGGGACAGGGTATGTACGAGCAGTACTTC. Encoded protein: CASSMSGQGMYEQYF.

This chain connects TRBV11-1 to TRBJ2-5; possible D gene TRBD1, 5 bases. The CDR3 covers 15 residues. The germline CDR1 and CDR2 sequences are SGHAT and FQDESV (reference sequence). V lost 1 base and J 4 bases, leaving 13 bases between the germline ends. The CDR3: CASSLGTSSRETQYF. The CDR3 bases are TGTGCCAGCAGCTTAGGGACATCAAGTCGAGAGACCCAGTACTTC.

The V and J genes are TRBV19 and TRBJ2-7; D unclear. The V gene lost 6 bases and the J gene lost 3 bases, with 12 bases spanning the gap. CDR1 LNHDA and CDR2 SQIVND come from the germline V gene (reference sequence). The CDR3 has 13 amino acids. CDR3 residues: CASSPGWNYEQYF. In DNA form, the CDR3 reads TGTGCCAGTAGCCCAGGTTGGAACTACGAGCAGTACTTC.

The rearrangement uses TRBV11-2 and TRBJ1-1, with D possibly TRBD1 on 5 matching bases. The CDR3 covers 13 residues. V shed 5 bases and J shed 5 bases, with 12 bases lying between them. The germline gives CDR1 SGHAT, CDR2 FQNNGV. CDR3 bases: TGTGCCAGCAGCGCGGGGGGGGGTACTGAAGCTTTCTTT. It encodes CASSAGGGTEAFF.

V usage is TRBV13 and J usage is TRBJ1-3; 10 bases fit TRBD1. Trimming removed 5 bases from V and 6 bases from J; junction bases left unmatched: 10. Germline lookup yields CDR1 PRHDT and CDR2 FYEKMQ (reference sequence). The length of the CDR3 is 16 residues. In nucleotides, the CDR3 is TGTGCCAGCAGCCACAGGGGCGGACAGGGGGAAAACACCATATATTTT. This translates into CASSHRGGQGENTIYF.

The chain has TRBV30 and TRBJ2-1; TRBD1 agrees at 8 bases. Per the germline V gene, CDR1 is GTSNPN and CDR2 is SVGIG (reference sequence). With V trimmed by 3 bases and J by 4 bases, 11 bases remained unmatched. CDR3 length: 16 amino acids. In nucleotides, the CDR3 is TGTGCCTGGAGAAAGCTTCCGGGACAGGAATACAATGAGCAGTTCTTC. Protein: CAWRKLPGQEYNEQFF.

There are a few counts of this clone. V and J are TRBV6-5 and TRBJ2-5; a possible D gene is TRBD2 (5 bases). The CDR3 contains 15 residues. From germline, CDR1 is MNHEY and CDR2 SVGAGI. Between the trimmed V and J ends, which lost 6 bases and 4 bases, there was a span of 18 bases. In nucleotides, the CDR3 is TGTGCCAGCAGGGCCCTGTTGCGGGTAGGAGAGACCCAGTACTTC. Translated: CASRALLRVGETQYF.

This sequence joins TRBV10-2 and TRBJ1-5, with D possibly being TRBD1 (5 bases). The CDR3 has 13 residues. From germline, CDR1 is WSHSY and CDR2 SAAADI. V dropped 3 bases and J dropped 4 bases, with 7 bases sitting between them. In nucleotides, the CDR3 is TGCGCCAGCAGTGACGGGGGGAATCAGCCCCAGCATTTT. Encoded protein: CASSDGGNQPQHF.

CDR3 region: CASSLVAGMNTEAFF. The DNA of the CDR3 is TGTGCCAGCAGCTTAGTTGCAGGAATGAACACTGAAGCTTTCTTT. The J gene is TRBJ1-1, the V gene TRBV7-9; D uncertain. V was trimmed by 1 base and J by 0 bases, leaving 9 bases between them. The germline V gene has CDR1 SEHNR and CDR2 FQNEAQ (reference sequence). The CDR3 loop spans 15 amino acids.

The rearrangement joins TRBV18 to TRBJ1-1, with D maybe TRBD1 (5 bases). Looked up from germline, CDR1 is KGHSH and CDR2 is LQKENI. This CDR3 is built from 13 residues. V was clipped by 6 bases and J by 2 bases, with 10 bases between them. The CDR3 sequence: CASSVGLNTEAFF. The CDR3 DNA sequence: TGTGCCAGCTCTGTGGGGCTAAACACTGAAGCTTTCTTT.

The chain is built from TRBV5-1 and TRBJ2-7; 9 bases map to TRBD1. There are 14 residues in the CDR3. The germline V gene has CDR1 SGHRS and CDR2 YFSETQ. After removal of 4 bases from V and 2 bases from J, the junction contained 4 bases not matched to a gene. CDR3 sequence: CASSAGTGPYEQYF. CDR3 in DNA: TGCGCCAGCAGCGCCGGGACAGGGCCCTACGAGCAGTACTTC.

A note on this clone: Germline and junction disagree at one end, which may indicate a read error. The chain employs TRBV28 and TRBJ2-7; 11 positions match TRBD2. There are 12 residues in the CDR3. Germline V gene sequence: CDR1 MDHEN, CDR2 SYDVKM. The CDR3 region has the DNA TGTGCCAGCAGTACAACTAGCGGGAGTATTTTTTTC. It specifies CASSTTSGSIFF.

This clone was seen a handful of times. This rearrangement joins TRBV10-3 to TRBJ1-3, with D perhaps TRBD1 (6 bases). The germline V gene encodes CDR1 ENHRY and CDR2 SYGVKD. The CDR3 sequence is 14 residues long. Trimming stripped 10 bases from V and 4 bases from J, with 17 bases between. The CDR3 spells CATTGGARGNTIYF. CDR3 coding DNA: TGTGCCACGACGGGGGGCGCCCGGGGAAACACCATATATTTT.

This clone was counted a single time. The chain combines TRBV18 with TRBJ1-2; tentative D call: TRBD1 (5 bases). Trimming pared 0 bases from V and 3 bases from J, leaving 11 bases between. The CDR3 consists of 15 residues. The V gene's germline CDR1 is KGHSH and CDR2 LQKENI. The CDR3, as DNA: TGTGCCAGCTCACCACCCCTCGAGACAGACTATGGCTACACCTTC. Translating gives CASSPPLETDYGYTF.